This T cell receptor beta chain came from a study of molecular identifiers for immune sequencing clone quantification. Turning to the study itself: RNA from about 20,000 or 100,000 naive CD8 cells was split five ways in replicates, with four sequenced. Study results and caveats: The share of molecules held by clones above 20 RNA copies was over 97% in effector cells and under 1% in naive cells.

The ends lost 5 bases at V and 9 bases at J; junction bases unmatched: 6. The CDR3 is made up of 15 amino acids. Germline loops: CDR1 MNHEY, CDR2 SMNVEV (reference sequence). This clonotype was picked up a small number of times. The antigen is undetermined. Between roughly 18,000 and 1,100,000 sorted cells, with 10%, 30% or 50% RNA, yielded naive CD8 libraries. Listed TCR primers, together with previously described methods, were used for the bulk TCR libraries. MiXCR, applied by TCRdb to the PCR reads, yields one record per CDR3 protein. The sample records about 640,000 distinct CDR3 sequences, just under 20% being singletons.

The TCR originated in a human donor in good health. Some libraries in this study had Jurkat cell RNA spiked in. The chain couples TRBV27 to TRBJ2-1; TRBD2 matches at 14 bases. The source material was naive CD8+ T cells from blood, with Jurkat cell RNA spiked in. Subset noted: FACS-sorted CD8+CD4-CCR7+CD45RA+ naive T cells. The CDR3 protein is CASSPGTSGSGEQFF. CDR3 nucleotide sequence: TGTGCCAGCAGTCCGGGGACTAGCGGGAGTGGTGAGCAGTTCTTC.